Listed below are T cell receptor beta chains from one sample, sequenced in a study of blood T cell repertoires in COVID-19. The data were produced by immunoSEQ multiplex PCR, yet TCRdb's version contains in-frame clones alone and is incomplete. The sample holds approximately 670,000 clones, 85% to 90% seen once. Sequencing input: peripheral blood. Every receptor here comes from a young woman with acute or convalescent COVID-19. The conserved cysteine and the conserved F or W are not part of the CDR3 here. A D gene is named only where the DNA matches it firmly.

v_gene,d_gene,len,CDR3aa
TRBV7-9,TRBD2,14,ASSFFSSGGQETQY
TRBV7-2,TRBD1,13,ASSFPGQGKLGYT
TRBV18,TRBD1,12,ASSPGTGGYEQY
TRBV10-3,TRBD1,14,AMSPGTAAPGGPQH
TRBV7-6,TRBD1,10,ASSQGDREAF
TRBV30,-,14,AWSVPLGKLTDTQY
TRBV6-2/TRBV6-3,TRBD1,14,ASTPLRGQQNYGYT
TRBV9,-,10,ASSGERYEAF
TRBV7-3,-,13,ASTIGTTSPGELF
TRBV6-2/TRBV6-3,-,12,ASSRPQGKEKLF
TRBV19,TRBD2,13,ASSIMGRGTDTQY
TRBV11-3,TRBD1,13,ASSFPGTGSYGYT
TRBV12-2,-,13,ASRFYNWGDGGYT
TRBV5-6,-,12,ASLWAGAGNTIY
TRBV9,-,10,ASSSTGGGYT
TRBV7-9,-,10,ASSRPRDGYT
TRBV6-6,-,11,ASSRPGPTEAF
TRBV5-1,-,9,ASSLAGLAF
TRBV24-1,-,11,ATSFPGTTEAF
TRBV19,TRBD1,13,ASSQGANINQPQH
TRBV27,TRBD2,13,ASRDMGGSSAEQY
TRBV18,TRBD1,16,ASSPGQGSALGNQPQH
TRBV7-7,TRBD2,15,ASSSAGGAVSGETQY
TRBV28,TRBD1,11,ASSLRGPDGYT
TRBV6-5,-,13,ASRRELLPTDTQY
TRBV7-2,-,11,ASSTLERDGYT
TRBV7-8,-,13,ASTDPGTTPTGYT
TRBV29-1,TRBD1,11,SGSGGHNSPLH
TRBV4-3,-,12,ASSQVPGNTEAF
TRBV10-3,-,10,AISDGANGYT
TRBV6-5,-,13,ASTYTRVANSPLH
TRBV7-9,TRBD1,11,ASSLKGAQEQY
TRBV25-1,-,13,ASSGTGPGNQPQH